The sample holds a few counts of the clone carrying this T cell receptor beta chain. The sample originates from a study of beta chain features in type 1 diabetes. Germline assignment: CDR1 SGHRS and CDR2 YFSETQ. V gave up 4 bases and J gave up 3 bases, with 14 bases separating them. This CDR3 has 14 residues. Expressed TCRB transcripts were sequenced after all isolated RNA was converted to cDNA. Profiled with immunoSEQ multiplex PCR; TCRdb holds only in-frame clones, not every one. Here the sample spans 430,000 or so clones, about an eighth being singletons. This clonotype originated in a young woman in good health. Sequencing was carried out using naive CD4+ T cells from blood. The chain recombines TRBV5-1 with TRBJ2-7; no clear D. This chain's CDR3 is CASSHGVGNYEQYV. CDR3 sequence (DNA): TGCGCCAGCAGCCACGGAGTAGGGAACTACGAGCAGTACGTC.